This T cell receptor (beta chain) was sequenced during a study of cytomegalovirus exposure and HLA in healthy donors. Germline V gives CDR1 LGHNA, CDR2 YNFKEQ. The V and J ends lost 0 bases and 3 bases respectively, with 9 bases between them. This CDR3 is 15 amino acids long. The table came from immunoSEQ multiplex PCR; TCRdb's copy has only in-frame clones and leaves some out. The sample lists 70,000 or so clones, 94% occurring once. The chain couples TRBV4-2 to TRBJ1-3, with D uncertain. Sequencing used PBMCs. The sequence was obtained from a woman aged 18-29 years in good health and CMV-seronegative. The CDR3 loop is CASSQDQSVGNTIYF. The CDR3 nucleotides read TGTGCCAGCAGCCAAGATCAGTCAGTTGGAAACACCATATATTTT.